This TCR beta chain was identified during a study of shared clonotypes between healthy human individuals. Study summary: Samples came from two female and a few male donors aged 18 to 49. Findings and caveats of the study: The sharing of 4.5% to 5.5% of naive CD4 clonotypes was seen across several donors.

In the original workflow: Owing to the provision of junction-only sequences devoid of quality scores by immunoSEQ, filtering differed. Profiled with immunoSEQ multiplex PCR; TCRdb holds only in-frame clones, not every one. The V and J calls and the clone size are those of that table, but D and trimming were determined from the DNA. The table records around 1,100,000 clones, 70% to 80% of them present only once. This clone showed up just once. What it binds is unknown. V was pared by 2 bases and J by 2 bases, with 6 bases between. Germline-derived CDR1 and CDR2 are SEHNR and FQNEAQ (reference sequence). This CDR3 region has 13 residues.

The chain joins TRBV7-9 to TRBJ2-5; D gene uncertain. The sample consisted of memory CD4+ T cells from PBMCs. Subset: CD45RA-negative fraction. This receptor was taken from a man aged 18 to 35 in good health. Some clones in this sample may be carry-over from other donors' samples. This chain's CDR3 is CASSLYGQETQYF. The DNA for the CDR3 is TGTGCCAGCAGCTTATACGGGCAAGAGACCCAGTACTTC. Filled out from reference TRBV7-9 and TRBJ2-5, the complete variable domain reads DTGVSQNPRHKITKRGQNVTFRCDPISEHNRLYWYRQTLGQGPEFLTYFQNEAQLEKSRLLSDRFSAERPKGSFSTLEIQRTEQGDSAMYLCASSLYGQETQYFGPGTRLLVL.